The following is a T cell receptor (beta chain) sequence with its context. No antigen is known for it. Those with chemo-refractory metastatic non-small-cell lung cancer were treated with focal radiation combined with CTLA-4 blockade using ipilimumab. Libraries were prepared by immunoSEQ multiplex PCR; TCRdb keeps only in-frame clonotypes and omits some of them. The data contain 60,000 to 70,000 clones, roughly 78% of them singletons. The data were obtained in a study of radiotherapy plus CTLA-4 blockade in lung cancer. Study at large: Patients showed objective responses in 15% to 20% of cases, and disease control was achieved by approximately 33%. Study conclusions and caveats: Reportedly, early blood T cell clone dynamics best predicted response, with interferon-beta.

The sample consisted of peripheral blood, taken from a patient treated with radiotherapy plus ipilimumab. This clonotype originated in a human donor with non-small cell lung cancer who had a complete response to radiotherapy plus ipilimumab.

CDR3 protein: CASSLTSGTGTDTQYF. In nucleotides, the CDR3 is TGTGCCAGCAGCCTCACGAGTGGGACAGGCACAGATACGCAGTATTTT. The V gene is TRBV9, the J gene TRBJ2-3; TRBD1 matches at 7 bases. The germline V gene has CDR1 SGDLS and CDR2 YYNGEE. The CDR3 has 16 amino acids. V dropped 4 bases and J dropped 1; count of bases not matched to a gene: 9.